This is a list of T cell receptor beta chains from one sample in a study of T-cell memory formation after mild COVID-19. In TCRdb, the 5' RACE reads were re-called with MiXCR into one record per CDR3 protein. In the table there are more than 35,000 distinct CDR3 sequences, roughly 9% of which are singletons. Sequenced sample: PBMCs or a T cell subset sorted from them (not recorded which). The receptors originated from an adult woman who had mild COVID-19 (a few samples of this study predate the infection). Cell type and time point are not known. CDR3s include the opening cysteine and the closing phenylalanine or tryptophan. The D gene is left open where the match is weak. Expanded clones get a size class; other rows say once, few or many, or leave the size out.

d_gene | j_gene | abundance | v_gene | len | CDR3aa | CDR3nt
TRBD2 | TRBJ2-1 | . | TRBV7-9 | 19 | CASSLVGLAGVVGSGEQFF | TGTGCCAGCAGCTTAGTCGGTCTAGCGGGAGTAGTTGGTTCTGGTGAGCAGTTCTTC
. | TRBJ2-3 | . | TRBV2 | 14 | CASSPTQSTDTQYF | TGTGCCAGCAGTCCAACGCAGAGCACAGATACGCAGTATTTT
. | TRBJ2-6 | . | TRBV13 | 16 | CASTTDPSSGANVLTF | TGTGCCAGCACCACAGACCCTAGCTCTGGGGCCAACGTCCTGACTTTC
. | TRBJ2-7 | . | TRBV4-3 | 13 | CASSQLLASEQYF | TGCGCCAGCAGCCAACTACTAGCAAGCGAGCAGTACTTC
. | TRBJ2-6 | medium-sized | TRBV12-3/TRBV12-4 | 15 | CASNPDHSGANVLTF | TGTGCCAGCAACCCCGACCACTCTGGGGCCAACGTCCTGACTTTC
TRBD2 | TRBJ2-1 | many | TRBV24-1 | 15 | CATRDSGGSYNEQFF | TGTGCCACCAGAGATAGCGGGGGCTCCTACAATGAGCAGTTCTTC
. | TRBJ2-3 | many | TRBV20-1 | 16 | CSARDLGGKPTDTQYF | TGCAGTGCTAGAGATTTAGGGGGTAAACCGACCGATACGCAGTATTTT
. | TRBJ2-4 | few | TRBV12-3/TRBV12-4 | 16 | CASSSRNSFPKNIQYF | TGTGCCAGCAGTTCCCGCAATAGCTTTCCTAAAAACATTCAGTACTTC
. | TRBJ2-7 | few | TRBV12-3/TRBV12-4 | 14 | CASSTPGSPYEQYF | TGTGCCAGCAGCACCCCAGGGTCACCCTACGAGCAGTACTTC
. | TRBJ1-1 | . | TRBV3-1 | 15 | CASSQVLVSDTEAFF | TGTGCCAGCAGCCAAGTTCTTGTGTCGGACACTGAAGCTTTCTTT
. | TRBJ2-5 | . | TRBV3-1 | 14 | CASSPRDYQETQYF | TGTGCCAGCAGCCCCCGGGACTACCAAGAGACCCAGTACTTC
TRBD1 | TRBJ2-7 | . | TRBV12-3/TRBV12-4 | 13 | CASSLDRAYEQYF | TGTGCCAGCAGTTTGGACAGGGCCTACGAGCAGTACTTC
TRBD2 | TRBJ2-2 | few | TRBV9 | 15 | CASSLRLADTGELFF | TGTGCCAGCAGCTTGAGACTAGCGGACACCGGGGAGCTGTTTTTT
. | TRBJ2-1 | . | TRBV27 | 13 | CASSLLPLHEQFF | TGTGCCAGCAGTTTATTGCCGCTACATGAGCAGTTCTTC
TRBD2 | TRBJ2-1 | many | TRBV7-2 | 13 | CASSLERGRARHF | TGTGCCAGCAGCTTAGAGCGCGGGAGGGCCCGCCACTTC
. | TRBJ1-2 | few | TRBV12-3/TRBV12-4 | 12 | CASSFGARGYTF | TGTGCCAGCAGTTTTGGGGCTCGTGGCTACACCTTC
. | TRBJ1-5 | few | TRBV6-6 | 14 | CASSYSQGSQPQHF | TGTGCCAGCAGTTACTCACAGGGTTCTCAGCCCCAGCATTTT
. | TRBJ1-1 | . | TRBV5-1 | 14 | CASSSVSQNTEAFF | TGCGCCAGCAGCTCTGTCAGTCAGAACACTGAAGCTTTCTTT
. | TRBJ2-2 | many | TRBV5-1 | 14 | CASREGQYTGELFF | TGCGCCAGCAGGGAGGGCCAGTACACCGGGGAGCTGTTTTTT
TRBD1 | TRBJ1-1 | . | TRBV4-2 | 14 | CASSQGDRNTEAFF | TGTGCCAGCAGCCAGGGGGACAGGAACACTGAAGCTTTCTTT
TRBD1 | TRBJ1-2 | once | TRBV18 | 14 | CASSPGQGIHGYTF | TGTGCCAGCTCACCGGGACAGGGGATACATGGCTACACCTTC
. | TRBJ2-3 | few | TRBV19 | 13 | CASSIVGSDTQYF | TGTGCCAGTAGTATAGTTGGATCAGATACGCAGTATTTT
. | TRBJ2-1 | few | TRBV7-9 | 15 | CASSPRFFGPNEQFF | TGTGCCAGCAGCCCACGCTTTTTCGGTCCCAATGAGCAGTTCTTC
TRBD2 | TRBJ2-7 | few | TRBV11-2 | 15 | CASSHLSGKFHEQYF | TGTGCCAGCAGCCACCTTAGCGGGAAATTTCACGAGCAGTACTTC
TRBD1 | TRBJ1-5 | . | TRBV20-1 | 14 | CSARGTGASLPQHF | TGCAGTGCTAGGGGGACAGGGGCATCCCTACCCCAGCATTTT
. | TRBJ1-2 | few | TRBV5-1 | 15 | CASSLLQTGNNGYTF | TGCGCCAGCAGCTTGCTCCAAACAGGGAACAATGGCTACACCTTC
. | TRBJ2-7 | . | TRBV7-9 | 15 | CASSLEIGQTYEQYF | TGTGCCAGCAGCTTAGAAATCGGACAGACCTACGAGCAGTACTTC
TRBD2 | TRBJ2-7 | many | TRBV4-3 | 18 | CASSHQSSAGDNSYEQYF | TGCGCCAGCAGCCACCAATCTTCAGCGGGAGATAACTCCTACGAGCAGTACTTC
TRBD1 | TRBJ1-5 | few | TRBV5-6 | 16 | CASSFHWGQANQPQHF | TGTGCCAGCAGCTTCCACTGGGGACAGGCTAATCAGCCCCAGCATTTT
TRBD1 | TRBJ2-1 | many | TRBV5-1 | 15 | CASSSGTGSYNEQFF | TGCGCCAGCAGCTCCGGGACAGGTTCCTACAATGAGCAGTTCTTC
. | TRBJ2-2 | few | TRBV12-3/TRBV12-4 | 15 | CASSFRGLNTGELFF | TGTGCCAGCAGTTTTCGGGGTCTGAACACCGGGGAGCTGTTTTTT
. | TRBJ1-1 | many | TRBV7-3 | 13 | CASSPLGGTEAFF | TGTGCCAGCAGCCCCCTCGGGGGCACTGAAGCTTTCTTT
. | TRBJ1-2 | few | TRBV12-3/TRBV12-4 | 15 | CASSPRQRRNYGYTF | TGTGCCAGCAGCCCGAGACAGAGAAGGAACTATGGCTACACCTTC
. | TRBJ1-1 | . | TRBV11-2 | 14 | CASKTGNTNTEAFF | TGTGCCAGCAAAACAGGGAACACGAACACTGAAGCTTTCTTT
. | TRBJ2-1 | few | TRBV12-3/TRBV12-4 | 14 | CASTPPPLPNEQFF | TGTGCCAGCACCCCACCCCCTTTACCCAATGAGCAGTTCTTC
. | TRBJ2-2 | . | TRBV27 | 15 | CASSLRLGNTGELFF | TGTGCCAGCAGTTTAAGGCTAGGAAACACCGGGGAGCTGTTTTTT